The rows below give T cell receptor beta chains drawn from one sample of a study of neurological immune-mediated disorders. TCRdb called the 5' RACE reads again in MiXCR, with one record for every CDR3 protein. The sample carries 85,000 to 110,000 distinct CDR3 sequences, 11% recorded once. Sequencing used PBMCs. All receptors come from a female donor with HTLV-1-associated myelopathy (HAM/TSP). Both conserved end residues are part of each CDR3. The D gene is left open where the match is weak. Expanded clones are given a class, and other clones once, few, many or no size at all.

j_call v_call d_call clone_size cdr3_nt cdr3_aa
TRBJ2-7 TRBV5-1 NA NA TGCGCCAGCAGTCAAGAGACCCTAGCTGATCAGTACTTC CASSQETLADQYF
TRBJ2-3 TRBV15 NA many TGTGCCACCAGCAGAGATCGCGGAATAATCACAGATACGCAGTATTTT CATSRDRGIITDTQYF
TRBJ2-2 TRBV5-6 TRBD1 many TGTGCCAGCAGCTTTTGGGGGACAGCGAACACCGGGGAGCTGTTTTTT CASSFWGTANTGELFF
TRBJ2-7 TRBV9 NA few TGTGCCAGCAGCCCCCAGCCCACCTACGAGCAGTACTTC CASSPQPTYEQYF
TRBJ1-4 TRBV7-9 NA many TGTGCCAGCAGTGTGATCGAAAAACTGTTTTTT CASSVIEKLFF
TRBJ1-2 TRBV7-6 NA NA TGTGCCAGCAGCCCCGGGGGGGGGTCTAACTATGGCTACACCTTC CASSPGGGSNYGYTF
TRBJ2-3 TRBV2 NA NA TGTGCCAGCAGAAAAATGGCGGTATTCACAGATACGCAGTATTTT CASRKMAVFTDTQYF
TRBJ2-5 TRBV5-1 NA many TGCGCCAGCCGTGAGGGGTTGGAGACCCAGTACTTC CASREGLETQYF
TRBJ1-2 TRBV6-4 NA few TGTGCCAGCAGTGACTCGGTTCTTTCTAACTATGGCTACACCTTC CASSDSVLSNYGYTF
TRBJ1-6 TRBV20-1 NA many TGCAGTGCTCCAACAGGGATCTATAATTCACCCCTCCACTTT CSAPTGIYNSPLHF
TRBJ2-2 TRBV25-1 TRBD1 NA TGTGCCAGCAGTGGCCGGGACAGGGGGCTTCTTTGGGACACCGGGGAGCTGTTTTTT CASSGRDRGLLWDTGELFF
TRBJ2-2 TRBV5-1 NA NA TGCGCCAGCAGCCTCCGAGGAATAAGCACCGGGGAGCTGTTTTTT CASSLRGISTGELFF
TRBJ1-1 TRBV5-8 NA many TGTGCCAGCAGCTTGGCTTGGCAGACTGAAGCTTTCTTT CASSLAWQTEAFF
TRBJ2-7 TRBV6-1 NA many TGTGCCACCGACAATTACTTTAACTACGAGCAGTACTTC CATDNYFNYEQYF
TRBJ1-4 TRBV7-9 NA many TGTGCCGCCGAGGGTGGTGGCCCCAATGAAAAACTGTTTTTT CAAEGGGPNEKLFF
TRBJ2-3 TRBV5-1 TRBD1 many TGCGCCAGGGCATTACGACAGGGCGGCACAGATACGCAGTATTTT CARALRQGGTDTQYF
TRBJ2-2 TRBV6-6 NA NA TGTGCCAGCATGGGGGCGGGGGCGAGCACCGGGGAGCTGTTTTTT CASMGAGASTGELFF
TRBJ2-1 TRBV19 TRBD1 few TGTGCCAGTAGCGGGACAGGGGGTAAGCAGTTCTTC CASSGTGGKQFF
TRBJ2-5 TRBV7-9 NA many TGTGCCAGCAGCTTAGCCGGGAGCCAGTTCATCGGGGAGACCCAGTACTTC CASSLAGSQFIGETQYF
TRBJ2-3 TRBV5-1 NA many TGCGCCAGCAGCTTTTCGTACACAGATACGCAGTATTTT CASSFSYTDTQYF
TRBJ2-3 TRBV20-1 TRBD1 many TGCAGTGCTACACCGGGACAGGGGGCCACAGATACGCAGTATTTT CSATPGQGATDTQYF
TRBJ2-3 TRBV20-1 TRBD2 few TGCAGTGCTAGAGATAGTCGCGGTAGCGGGGGGCGTGGGCATTTT CSARDSRGSGGRGHF
TRBJ2-2 TRBV5-6 NA many TGTGCCAGCAGCTTGTTAGACCCTATCACCGGGGAGCTGTTTTTT CASSLLDPITGELFF
TRBJ2-5 TRBV12-3/TRBV12-4 NA many TGTGCCAGCCGATCGCTGGGCAGAGAAGAGACCCAGTACTTC CASRSLGREETQYF
TRBJ2-1 TRBV19 TRBD1 many TGTGCCAGTAGTATAGTTGGCAGGGGGCGATACAATGAGCAGTTCTTC CASSIVGRGRYNEQFF
TRBJ2-3 TRBV6-5 TRBD2 many TGTGCCAGCAGTTACTTCCTAGCGGGGGCCGGTACGCAGTATTTT CASSYFLAGAGTQYF
TRBJ2-2 TRBV5-1 NA many TGCGCCAGCAGCTTGGCCTCCAGGGGCACCGGGGAGCTGTTTTTT CASSLASRGTGELFF
TRBJ2-3 TRBV7-9 NA few TGTGCCAGCAGTACACTAGAGGCCTCTACGCAGTATTTT CASSTLEASTQYF
TRBJ2-4 TRBV10-2 TRBD2 many TGCGCCAGCAGGTCTAGCGGGGTAGCCAAAAACATTCAGTACTTC CASRSSGVAKNIQYF
TRBJ2-1 TRBV10-3 NA many TGTGCCATCAGTAGTGACAGGAGCTCCTACAATGAGCAGTTCTTC CAISSDRSSYNEQFF
TRBJ2-5 TRBV5-5 NA many TGTGCCAGCAGCTTGGAATTGACCCAGTACTTC CASSLELTQYF
TRBJ1-1 TRBV10-3 NA many TGTGCCATCCAGGACGGGGTGAACACTGAAGCTTTCTTT CAIQDGVNTEAFF
TRBJ2-7 TRBV5-1 TRBD2 many TGCGCCAGCAGCACGCTAGCGGGGGGGCCGGTCGAGCAGTACTTC CASSTLAGGPVEQYF
TRBJ2-7 TRBV14 NA many TGTGCCAGCAGCCAAGGGCAGGGGTTAAACCATCGCGAGCAGTACTTC CASSQGQGLNHREQYF
TRBJ2-1 TRBV5-1 NA NA TGCGCCAGCAGCTTACTAGTGGGCAAATCGTACAATGAGCAGTTCTTC CASSLLVGKSYNEQFF
TRBJ1-2 TRBV7-2 TRBD1 many TGTGCCAGCAGCCAGCGGACAGGGACCTATGGCTACACCTTC CASSQRTGTYGYTF
TRBJ2-3 TRBV5-1 NA NA TGCGCCAGCAGCTTATCGGCTTACACAGATACGCAGTATTTT CASSLSAYTDTQYF
TRBJ2-7 TRBV5-1 NA many TGCGCCAGCAGCTTGGACCCAGGGACCTACGAGCAGTACTTC CASSLDPGTYEQYF
TRBJ1-1 TRBV5-1 NA many TGCGCCAGCAGCCCCACCGGGGAGAGTGAAGCTTTCTTT CASSPTGESEAFF
TRBJ2-7 TRBV10-3 TRBD1 many TGTGCCATCAGTCCGGGACAGGCATACTACGAGCAGTACTTC CAISPGQAYYEQYF
TRBJ1-1 TRBV12-3/TRBV12-4 NA few TGTGCCAGCAGAACCAATCGACAGTTACAAGCTTTCTTT CASRTNRQLQAFF
TRBJ2-4 TRBV5-6 NA many TGTGCCAGCAGCCAAGATAGGACAGCACAGGTAGCCAAAAACATTCAGTACTTC CASSQDRTAQVAKNIQYF
TRBJ2-5 TRBV5-1 TRBD1 many TGCGCCAGCAGCTCATTGACAGGGGGCACAGAGACCCAGTACTTC CASSSLTGGTETQYF
TRBJ2-3 TRBV20-1 TRBD1 many TGCAGTGCTAGAGATCGGACAGGGAACACAGATACGCAGTATTTT CSARDRTGNTDTQYF
TRBJ2-7 TRBV10-3 NA many TGTGCCATCAGTGAGTCGGGACTTAGAGGAGACGAGCAGTACTTC CAISESGLRGDEQYF
TRBJ2-5 TRBV10-3 TRBD1 few TGTGCCATCAGCGAACAGGGGGCCGTGGAGACCCAGTACTTC CAISEQGAVETQYF
TRBJ2-7 TRBV5-1 NA many TGCGCCAGCAGCTCTCAAGGGGGGGCTTATGAGCAGTACTTC CASSSQGGAYEQYF